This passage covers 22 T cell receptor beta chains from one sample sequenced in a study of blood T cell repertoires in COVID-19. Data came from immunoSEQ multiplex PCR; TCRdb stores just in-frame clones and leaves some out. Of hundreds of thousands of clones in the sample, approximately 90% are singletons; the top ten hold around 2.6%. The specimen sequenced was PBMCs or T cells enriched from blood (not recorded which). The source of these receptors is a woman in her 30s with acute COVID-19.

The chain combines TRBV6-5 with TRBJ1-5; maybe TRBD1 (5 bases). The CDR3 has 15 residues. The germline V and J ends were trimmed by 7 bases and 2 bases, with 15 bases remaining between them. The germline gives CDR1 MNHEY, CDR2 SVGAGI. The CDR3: CASTDRGLGNQPQHF. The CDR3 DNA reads TGTGCCAGCACCGATAGGGGATTGGGCAATCAGCCCCAGCATTTT.

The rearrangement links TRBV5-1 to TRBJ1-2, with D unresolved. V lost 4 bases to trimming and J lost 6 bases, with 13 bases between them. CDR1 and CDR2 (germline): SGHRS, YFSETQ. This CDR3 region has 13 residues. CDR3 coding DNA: TGCGCCAGCAGCCAACTAGATGGAGATGGCTACACCTTC. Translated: CASSQLDGDGYTF.

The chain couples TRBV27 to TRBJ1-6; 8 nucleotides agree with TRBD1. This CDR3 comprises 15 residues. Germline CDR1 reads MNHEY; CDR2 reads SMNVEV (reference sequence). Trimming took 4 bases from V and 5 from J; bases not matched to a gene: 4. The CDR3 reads CASSWGTGNNSPLHF. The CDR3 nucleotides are TGTGCCAGCAGTTGGGGGACAGGCAATAATTCACCCCTCCACTTT.

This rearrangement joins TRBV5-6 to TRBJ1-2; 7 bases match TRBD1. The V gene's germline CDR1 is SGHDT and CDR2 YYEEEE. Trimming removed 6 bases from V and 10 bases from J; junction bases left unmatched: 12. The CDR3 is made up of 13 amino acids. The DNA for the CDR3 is TGTGCCAGCACCGAAAACCCGGGACAGATCTACACCTTC. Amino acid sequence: CASTENPGQIYTF.

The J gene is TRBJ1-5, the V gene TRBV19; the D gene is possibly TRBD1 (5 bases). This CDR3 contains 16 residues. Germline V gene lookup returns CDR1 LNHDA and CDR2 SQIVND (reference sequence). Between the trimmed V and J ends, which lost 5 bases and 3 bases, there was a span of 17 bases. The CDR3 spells CASSSRLGANNQPQHF. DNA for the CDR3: TGTGCCAGTAGTTCGCGTTTAGGGGCAAACAATCAGCCCCAGCATTTT.

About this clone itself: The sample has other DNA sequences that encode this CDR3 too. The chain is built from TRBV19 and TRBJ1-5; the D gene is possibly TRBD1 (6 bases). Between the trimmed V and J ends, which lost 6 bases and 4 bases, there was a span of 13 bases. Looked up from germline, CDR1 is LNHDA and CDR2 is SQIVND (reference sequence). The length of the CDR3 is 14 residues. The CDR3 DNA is TGTGCCAGTAGGCTAAGGGGGGGTAATCAGCCCCAGCATTTT. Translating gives CASRLRGGNQPQHF. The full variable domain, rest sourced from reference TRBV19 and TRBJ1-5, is DGGITQSPKYLFRKEGQNVTLSCEQNLNHDAMYWYRQDPGQGLRLIYYSQIVNDFQKGDIAEGYSVSREKKESFPLTVTSAQKNPTAFYLCASRLRGGNQPQHFGDGTRLSIL.

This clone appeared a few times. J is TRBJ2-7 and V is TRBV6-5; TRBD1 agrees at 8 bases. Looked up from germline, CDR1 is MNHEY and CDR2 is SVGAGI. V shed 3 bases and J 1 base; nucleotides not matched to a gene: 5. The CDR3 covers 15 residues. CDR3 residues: CASSYGTGDSYEQYF. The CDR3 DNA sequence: TGTGCCAGCAGTTATGGGACAGGCGATTCCTACGAGCAGTACTTC.

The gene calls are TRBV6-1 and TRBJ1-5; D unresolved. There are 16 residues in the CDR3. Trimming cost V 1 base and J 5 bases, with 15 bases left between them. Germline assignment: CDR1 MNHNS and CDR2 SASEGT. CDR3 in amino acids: CASSEVNPGTDQPQHF. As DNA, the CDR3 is TGTGCCAGCAGTGAAGTTAATCCAGGCACCGATCAGCCCCAGCATTTT.

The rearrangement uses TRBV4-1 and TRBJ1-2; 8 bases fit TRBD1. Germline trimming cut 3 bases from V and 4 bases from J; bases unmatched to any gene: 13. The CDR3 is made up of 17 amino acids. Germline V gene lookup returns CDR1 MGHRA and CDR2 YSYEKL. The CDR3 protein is CASSHSRTGKDTYGYTF. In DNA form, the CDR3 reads TGCGCCAGCAGCCATTCTCGGACAGGGAAGGATACCTATGGCTACACCTTC.

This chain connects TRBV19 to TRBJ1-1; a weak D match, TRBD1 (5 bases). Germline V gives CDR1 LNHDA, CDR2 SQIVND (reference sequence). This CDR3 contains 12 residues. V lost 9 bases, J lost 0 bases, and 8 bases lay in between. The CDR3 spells CASRGMNTEAFF. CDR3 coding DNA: TGTGCCAGCCGGGGGATGAACACTGAAGCTTTCTTT.

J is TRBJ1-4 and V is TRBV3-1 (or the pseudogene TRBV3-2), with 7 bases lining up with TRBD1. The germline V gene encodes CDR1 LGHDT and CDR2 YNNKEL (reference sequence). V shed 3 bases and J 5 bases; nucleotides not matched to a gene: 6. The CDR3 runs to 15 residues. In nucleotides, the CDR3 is TGTGCCAGCAGCCAGGCCGGGACAGCAAATGAAAAACTGTTTTTT. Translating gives CASSQAGTANEKLFF.

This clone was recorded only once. The CDR3 nucleotides are TGTGCCACTCGAGCGGGAACCGGGGAGCTGTTTTTT. Its translation is CATRAGTGELFF. The rearrangement joins TRBV12-3 or TRBV12-4 to TRBJ2-2; 7 bases match TRBD2. The J segment lost 5 bases and the V segment lost 10 bases, leaving 4 bases of the junction unmatched. This CDR3 is built from 12 residues.

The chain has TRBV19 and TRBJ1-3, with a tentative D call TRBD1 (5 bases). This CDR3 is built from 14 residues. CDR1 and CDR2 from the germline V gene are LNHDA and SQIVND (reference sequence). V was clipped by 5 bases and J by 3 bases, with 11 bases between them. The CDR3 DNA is TGTGCCAGTAGTCCTCTTAGGGGTGGAAACACCATATATTTT. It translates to CASSPLRGGNTIYF.

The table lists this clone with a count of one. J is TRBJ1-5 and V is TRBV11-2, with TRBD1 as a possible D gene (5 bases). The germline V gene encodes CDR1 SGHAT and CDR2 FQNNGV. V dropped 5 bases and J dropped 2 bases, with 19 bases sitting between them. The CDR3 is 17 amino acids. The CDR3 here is CASSLNRHGVRNQPQHF. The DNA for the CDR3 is TGTGCCAGCAGCCTAAACAGGCATGGGGTTCGCAATCAGCCCCAGCATTTT.

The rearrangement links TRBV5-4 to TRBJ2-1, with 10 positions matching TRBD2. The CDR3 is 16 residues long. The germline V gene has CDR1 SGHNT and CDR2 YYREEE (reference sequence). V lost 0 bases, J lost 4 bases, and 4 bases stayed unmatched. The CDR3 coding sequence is TGTGCCAGCAGCTTGGGCGGTAGCGGGGGGTACAATGAGCAGTTCTTC. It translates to CASSLGGSGGYNEQFF.

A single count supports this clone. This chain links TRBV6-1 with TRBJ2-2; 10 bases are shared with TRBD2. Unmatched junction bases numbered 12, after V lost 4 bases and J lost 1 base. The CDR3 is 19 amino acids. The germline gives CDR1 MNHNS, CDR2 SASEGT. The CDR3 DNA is TGTGCCAGCAGTGGAATAGCGGGGGGCCGGGCGCTGAACACCGGGGAGCTGTTTTTT. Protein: CASSGIAGGRALNTGELFF.

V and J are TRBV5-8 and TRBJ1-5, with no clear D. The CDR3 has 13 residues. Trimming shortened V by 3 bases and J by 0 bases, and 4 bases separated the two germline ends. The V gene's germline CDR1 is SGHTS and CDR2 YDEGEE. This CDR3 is CASSSYSNQPQHF. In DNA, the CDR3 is TGTGCCAGCAGCTCCTATAGCAATCAGCCCCAGCATTTT.

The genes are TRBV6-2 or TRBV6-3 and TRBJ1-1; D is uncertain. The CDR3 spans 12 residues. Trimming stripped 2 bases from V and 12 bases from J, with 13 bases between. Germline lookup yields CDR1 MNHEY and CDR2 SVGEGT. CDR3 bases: TGTGCCAGCAGTTACCCTTTCAGGATAACTTTCTTT. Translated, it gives CASSYPFRITFF.

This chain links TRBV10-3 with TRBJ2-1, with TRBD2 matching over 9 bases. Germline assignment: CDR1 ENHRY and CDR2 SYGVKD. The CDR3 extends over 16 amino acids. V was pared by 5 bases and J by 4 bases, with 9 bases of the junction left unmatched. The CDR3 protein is CAISPSEAGGYNEQFF. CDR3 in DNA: TGTGCCATCAGTCCTTCGGAAGCGGGGGGATACAATGAGCAGTTCTTC.

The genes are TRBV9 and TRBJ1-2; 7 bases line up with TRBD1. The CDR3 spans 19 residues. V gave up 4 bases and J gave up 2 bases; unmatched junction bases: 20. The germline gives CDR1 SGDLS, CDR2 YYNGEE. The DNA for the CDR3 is TGTGCCAGCAGCCCCACCGGGGGCGGGTTAGGGGGCGCAAACTATGGCTACACCTTC. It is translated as CASSPTGGGLGGANYGYTF.

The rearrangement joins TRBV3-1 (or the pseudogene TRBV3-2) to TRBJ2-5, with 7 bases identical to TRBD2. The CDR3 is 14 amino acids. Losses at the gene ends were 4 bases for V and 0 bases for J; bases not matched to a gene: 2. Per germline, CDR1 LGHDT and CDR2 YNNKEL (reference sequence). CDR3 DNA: TGTGCCAGCAGCCGCGGGACTAACCAAGAGACCCAGTACTTC. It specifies CASSRGTNQETQYF.

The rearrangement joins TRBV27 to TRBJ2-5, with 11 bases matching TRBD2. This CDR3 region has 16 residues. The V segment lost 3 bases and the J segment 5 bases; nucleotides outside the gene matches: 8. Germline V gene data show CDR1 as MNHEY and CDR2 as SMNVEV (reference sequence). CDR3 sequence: CASSFFSGGAVETQYF. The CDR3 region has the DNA TGTGCCAGCAGTTTTTTTAGCGGGGGGGCCGTTGAGACCCAGTACTTC.